This T cell receptor beta chain was identified in a study of CD8 T cells in ankylosing spondylitis. Regarding the study as a whole: Significant enrichment of disease-linked clones was reported in matched ankylosing spondylitis synovial fluid. What appeared characteristic of ankylosing spondylitis blood was a TCR beta motif of eight or nine highly homologous variants.

MiXCR, applied by TCRdb to the 5' RACE reads, yields one record per CDR3 protein. The sample lists about 130,000 distinct CDR3 sequences; roughly a tenth were seen once. CDR3 length: 15 amino acids. CDR1 is SGHTA and CDR2 is FQGNSA in the germline V gene. V lost 5 bases and J lost 2; bases outside the gene matches: 3. The sample holds many counts of this clonotype. Its antigen remains unidentified. Sequencing was done on a sample of blood, either unsorted or a sorted T cell fraction (not recorded which). The rearrangement uses TRBV7-2 and TRBJ2-3; 11 bases map to TRBD2. This receptor was taken from a male donor with ankylosing spondylitis or in good health (not recorded which). CDR3 amino acids: CASSRLAGSTDTQYF. DNA for the CDR3: TGTGCCAGCAGCCGACTAGCGGGATCCACAGATACGCAGTATTTT.